The clone carrying this T cell receptor beta chain was seen more than once but under ten times. What it binds is not known. Treatment specified: oral pan-JAK inhibitor, 5-10 mg twice daily. Sampling of alopecia areata patients yielded lesional scalp punch biopsies as well as peripheral blood. TCR sequencing used cDNA made by reverse transcription of extracted RNA. Profiling relied on immunoSEQ multiplex PCR, and the TCRdb table lists in-frame clones only, not all of them. The sample holds about 210,000 clones, 64% seen once. The germline V gene has CDR1 SGHTA and CDR2 FQGNSA. The CDR3 totals 13 residues. Between the trimmed V and J ends, which lost 6 bases and 6 bases, there was a span of 15 bases. These data are taken from a study of CD8+ T cells in alopecia areata. For the study at large: Patients in the treated group were given tofacitinib by mouth, 5 to 10 mg twice a day. People stayed on tofacitinib for 6 to 18 months, then stopped the drug for 6 months.

Study observations and caveats: Patients displayed less clarity in TCR sharing than mice, a finding possibly related to HLA.

The sequencing here drew on CD4+ T cells sorted from blood, taken at week 4, from a patient treated with tofacitinib. V usage is TRBV7-2 and J usage is TRBJ2-7; no firm D call. The TCR originated in a human donor with alopecia areata. CDR3 residues: CASSRAAAPEQYF. CDR3 nucleotide sequence: TGTGCCAGCAGTAGGGCAGCAGCGCCCGAGCAGTACTTC.